A selection of T cell receptor beta chains follows, all from one sample in a study of vaccination and CD4 T cells after COVID-19. One entry per CDR3 protein results from TCRdb running MiXCR on the PCR reads. The sample lists some 11,000 distinct CDR3 sequences; around 21% were seen once. No antigen is known for these receptors. Sequenced here: CD4+ T cells from blood, cultured in vitro, sampled before SARS-CoV-2 vaccination. These receptors all come from a human donor who received a COVID-19 vaccine. Both conserved end residues are part of each CDR3. Fields, in order: D gene, V gene, clone size, J gene, CDR3 DNA, CDR3 protein. D genes are given only for firm matches. Not every row has a clone size; where given, it reads once, few, many or a size class.

TRBD1	TRBV12-3/TRBV12-4	NA	TRBJ2-2	TGTGCCAGCAGTTTAGGGGGGACAAGGACAGGGGAGGAGGAGCTGTTTTTT	CASSLGGTRTGEEELFF
NA	TRBV6-1	few	TRBJ1-1	TGTGCCAGCAGTGAAAGTAGGGTATTAAGGAACACTGAAGCTTTCTTT	CASSESRVLRNTEAFF
TRBD1	TRBV24-1	NA	TRBJ2-1	TGTGCCACCGGGCCGGGACAGGGCAACAATGAGCAGTTCTTC	CATGPGQGNNEQFF
TRBD1	TRBV5-1	once	TRBJ2-2	TGCGCCAGCAGAGCGGACAGGTTAAACACCGGGGAGCTGTTTTTT	CASRADRLNTGELFF
NA	TRBV18	NA	TRBJ2-2	TGTGCCAGCTCACGGATGACAGAAAACACCGGGGAGCTGTTTTTT	CASSRMTENTGELFF
NA	TRBV2	few	TRBJ2-3	TGTGCCAGCAGGCGGGGAGGAGAAGATACGCAGTATTTT	CASRRGGEDTQYF
NA	TRBV6-1	few	TRBJ1-1	TGTGCCAGCGTGACAGAGATGAACACTGAAGCTTTCTTT	CASVTEMNTEAFF
TRBD1	TRBV29-1	few	TRBJ1-1	TGCAGCGTGAGAGGTCCCGACAGGGGTTGGGGCACTGAAGCTTTCTTT	CSVRGPDRGWGTEAFF
NA	TRBV20-1	medium-sized	TRBJ2-3	TGCAGTGCTATAAAGGCTCCGGGGACATTTCGTACGCAGTATTTT	CSAIKAPGTFRTQYF
TRBD2	TRBV19	NA	TRBJ2-3	TGTGCCAGTAGTAGAGGTACTAGCGGGGGCTCCACAGATACGCAGTATTTT	CASSRGTSGGSTDTQYF
NA	TRBV24-1	few	TRBJ1-3	TGTGCCACCAGTGACCCTGACAGATCTGGAAACACCATATATTTT	CATSDPDRSGNTIYF
NA	TRBV27	medium-sized	TRBJ1-6	TGTGCCAGCAGTTTATCCGGGACGGCGAATTCACCCCTCCACTTT	CASSLSGTANSPLHF
NA	TRBV10-3	NA	TRBJ2-1	TGTGCCATCAGTGACGGACAGCCTGGCAATCTCAATGAGCAGTTCTTC	CAISDGQPGNLNEQFF
TRBD1	TRBV9	NA	TRBJ1-6	TGTGCCAGCAGCGTTTCAGGGGGCTTTTCACCCCTCCACTTT	CASSVSGGFSPLHF
NA	TRBV15	medium-sized	TRBJ2-2	TGTGCCACCAGCAGAGATGGCAGCATCACCGGGGAGCTGTTTTTT	CATSRDGSITGELFF
NA	TRBV6-1	few	TRBJ2-3	TGTGCCAGCAGCGCCCCTTTCACAGATACGCAGTATTTT	CASSAPFTDTQYF
TRBD1	TRBV5-4	NA	TRBJ1-2	TGTGCCAGCAGCTTCCTCGACGGGACAGTGTTCTATGGCTACACCTTC	CASSFLDGTVFYGYTF
NA	TRBV27	few	TRBJ1-4	TGTGCCAGCAGGCCTACATGGGATCCCTCAACTAATGAAAAACTGTTTTTT	CASRPTWDPSTNEKLFF
NA	TRBV6-1	medium-sized	TRBJ1-2	TGTGCCAGCAGATTCCGTCGGGACTCTAACTATGGCTACACCTTC	CASRFRRDSNYGYTF
NA	TRBV25-1	NA	TRBJ1-6	TGTGCCAGCAGTGAATCATACAGCTTCTCTAATTCACCCCTCCACTTT	CASSESYSFSNSPLHF
NA	TRBV5-1	few	TRBJ1-1	TGCGCCAGCAGCGTCAGCCCGATGAACACTGAAGCTTTCTTT	CASSVSPMNTEAFF
TRBD2	TRBV6-1	NA	TRBJ2-4	TGTGCCAGCAGCTCCCAACTCGGACTAGCGGGGGGTCTAGCCAAAAACATTCAGTACTTC	CASSSQLGLAGGLAKNIQYF